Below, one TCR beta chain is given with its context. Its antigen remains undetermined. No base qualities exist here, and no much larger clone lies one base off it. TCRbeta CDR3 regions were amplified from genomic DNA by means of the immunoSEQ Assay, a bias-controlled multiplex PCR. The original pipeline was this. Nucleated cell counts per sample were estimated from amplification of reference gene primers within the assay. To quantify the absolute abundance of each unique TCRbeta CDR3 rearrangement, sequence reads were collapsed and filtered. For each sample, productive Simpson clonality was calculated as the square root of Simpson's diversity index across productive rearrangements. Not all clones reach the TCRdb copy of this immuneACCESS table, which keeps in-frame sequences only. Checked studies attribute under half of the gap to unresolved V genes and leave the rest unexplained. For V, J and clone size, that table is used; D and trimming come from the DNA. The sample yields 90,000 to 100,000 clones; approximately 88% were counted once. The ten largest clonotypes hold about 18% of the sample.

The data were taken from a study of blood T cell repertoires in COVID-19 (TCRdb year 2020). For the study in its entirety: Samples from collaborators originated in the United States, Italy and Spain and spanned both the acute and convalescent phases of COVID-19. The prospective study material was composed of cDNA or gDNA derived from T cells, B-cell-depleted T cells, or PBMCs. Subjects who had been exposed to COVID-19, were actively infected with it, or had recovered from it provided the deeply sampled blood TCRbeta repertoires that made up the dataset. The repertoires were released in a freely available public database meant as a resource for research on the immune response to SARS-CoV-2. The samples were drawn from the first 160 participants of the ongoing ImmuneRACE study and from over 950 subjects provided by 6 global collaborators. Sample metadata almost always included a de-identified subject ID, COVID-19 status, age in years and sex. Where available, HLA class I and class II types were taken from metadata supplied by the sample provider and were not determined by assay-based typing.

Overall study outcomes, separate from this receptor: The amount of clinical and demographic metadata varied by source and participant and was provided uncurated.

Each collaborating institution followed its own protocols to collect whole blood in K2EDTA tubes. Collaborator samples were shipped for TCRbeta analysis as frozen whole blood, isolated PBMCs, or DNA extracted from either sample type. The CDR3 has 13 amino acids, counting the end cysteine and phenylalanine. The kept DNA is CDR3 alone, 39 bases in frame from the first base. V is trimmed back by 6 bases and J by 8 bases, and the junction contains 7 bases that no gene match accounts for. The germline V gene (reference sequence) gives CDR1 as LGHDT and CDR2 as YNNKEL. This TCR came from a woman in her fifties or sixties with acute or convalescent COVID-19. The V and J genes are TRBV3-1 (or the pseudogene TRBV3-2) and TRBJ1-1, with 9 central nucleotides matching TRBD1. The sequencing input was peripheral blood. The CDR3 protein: CASSQGQGGEAFF. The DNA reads TGTGCCAGCAGTCAGGGACAGGGCGGAGAAGCTTTCTTT.